This TCR beta chain came from a study of shared clonotypes between healthy human individuals. In the study overall: Those who served as donors were a couple of women and three men between the ages of 18 and 49.

Libraries were prepared by immunoSEQ multiplex PCR; TCRdb keeps only in-frame clonotypes and omits some of them. Counted here are about 1.1 million clones, around 77% occurring once; the ten biggest clones make up 0.89%. The CDR3 extends over 14 amino acids. In germline, CDR1 is GTSNPN, CDR2 SVGIG (reference sequence). The specimen sequenced was memory CD4+ T cells from PBMCs. Subset specified: CD45RA-negative fraction. The sequence was obtained from a man aged 18 to 29 in good health. Some clones in this sample may be carry-over from other donors' samples. The chain employs TRBV30 and TRBJ2-6; 7 bases fit TRBD1. The CDR3 region has the DNA TGTGCTTGGGGGACAGTATCTGGGGCCAACGTCCTGACTTTC. Translated, it gives CAWGTVSGANVLTF.